Listed below are T cell receptor beta chains from one sample, sequenced in a study of T cells in Graves' hyperthyroidism and ophthalmopathy. One entry per CDR3 protein, called by TCRdb with MiXCR from the multiplex PCR reads. The profile shows hundreds of thousands of distinct CDR3 sequences, about 14% of them singletons. Sequenced: blood. These receptors originate from a woman aged 50 to 60 with Graves' ophthalmopathy. Each CDR3 is given with its conserved first and last residue. The order of the fields is clone size, D gene, V gene, J gene, CDR3 protein, CDR3 DNA. D genes are given only for firm matches. Clone size is stated in some rows and not others, as once, few, many or a class when expanded.

abundance: many; d_gene: -; v_gene: TRBV28; j_gene: TRBJ1-3; CDR3aa: CASIEQGGGNTIYF; CDR3nt: TGTGCCAGCATCGAACAGGGTGGTGGAAACACCATATATTTT
abundance: many; d_gene: -; v_gene: TRBV13; j_gene: TRBJ1-1; CDR3aa: CASSRTLLLPQNPEAFF; CDR3nt: TGTGCCAGCAGCCGGACCTTACTTCTTCCTCAGAATCCTGAAGCTTTCTTT
abundance: -; d_gene: -; v_gene: TRBV15; j_gene: TRBJ2-4; CDR3aa: CATSTGWDIQYF; CDR3nt: TGTGCCACCAGCACTGGGTGGGACATTCAGTACTTC
abundance: -; d_gene: -; v_gene: TRBV6-1; j_gene: TRBJ2-2; CDR3aa: CASSGETTNTGELFF; CDR3nt: TGTGCCAGCTCGGGAGAGACCACCAACACCGGGGAGCTGTTTTTT
abundance: many; d_gene: TRBD2; v_gene: TRBV28; j_gene: TRBJ2-3; CDR3aa: CASSLSGRHADTQYF; CDR3nt: TGTGCCAGCAGTTTGAGCGGGAGACATGCAGATACGCAGTATTTT
abundance: many; d_gene: -; v_gene: TRBV28; j_gene: TRBJ1-2; CDR3aa: CASSSTGSANYGYTF; CDR3nt: TGTGCCAGCAGTTCAACCGGGTCTGCTAACTATGGCTACACCTTC
abundance: -; d_gene: -; v_gene: TRBV9; j_gene: TRBJ2-5; CDR3aa: CASSVGRYGTETQYF; CDR3nt: TGTGCCAGCAGCGTAGGGCGGTATGGAACTGAGACCCAGTACTTC
abundance: -; d_gene: -; v_gene: TRBV4-1; j_gene: TRBJ1-5; CDR3aa: CASSQDGAMGAPQHF; CDR3nt: TGCGCCAGCAGCCAAGATGGGGCCATGGGCGCGCCCCAGCATTTT
abundance: -; d_gene: -; v_gene: TRBV7-2; j_gene: TRBJ2-2; CDR3aa: CASSRTPGELFF; CDR3nt: TGTGCCAGCAGCCGTACTCCCGGGGAGCTGTTTTTT
abundance: many; d_gene: -; v_gene: TRBV7-3; j_gene: TRBJ2-1; CDR3aa: CASSLNVAYNEQFF; CDR3nt: TGTGCCAGCAGCTTAAACGTAGCTTACAATGAGCAGTTCTTC
abundance: -; d_gene: TRBD2; v_gene: TRBV20-1; j_gene: TRBJ2-2; CDR3aa: CSARLAGASGELFF; CDR3nt: TGCAGTGCCCGACTAGCGGGAGCATCCGGGGAGCTGTTTTTT
abundance: few; d_gene: TRBD2; v_gene: TRBV5-1; j_gene: TRBJ2-5; CDR3aa: CASSWTSGPVEETQYF; CDR3nt: TGCGCCAGCAGCTGGACTAGCGGGCCGGTGGAGGAGACCCAGTACTTC
abundance: many; d_gene: -; v_gene: TRBV7-2; j_gene: TRBJ1-2; CDR3aa: CASSLGHPLYGYTF; CDR3nt: TGTGCCAGCAGCTTAGGGCACCCTCTCTATGGCTACACCTTC
abundance: many; d_gene: -; v_gene: TRBV7-2; j_gene: TRBJ2-7; CDR3aa: CASSLAYYEQYF; CDR3nt: TGTGCCAGCAGCTTAGCGTATTACGAGCAGTACTTC
abundance: many; d_gene: -; v_gene: TRBV5-1; j_gene: TRBJ2-7; CDR3aa: CASSLARDRAHEQYF; CDR3nt: TGCGCCAGCAGCTTGGCCCGGGACCGGGCCCACGAGCAGTACTTC
abundance: many; d_gene: TRBD2; v_gene: TRBV4-3; j_gene: TRBJ2-2; CDR3aa: CASSQVSGGPAGELFF; CDR3nt: TGCGCCAGCAGCCAAGTTTCGGGAGGGCCGGCCGGGGAGCTGTTTTTT
abundance: -; d_gene: -; v_gene: TRBV29-1; j_gene: TRBJ2-7; CDR3aa: CSVEGHSYEQYF; CDR3nt: TGCAGCGTTGAGGGTCACTCCTACGAGCAGTACTTC
abundance: -; d_gene: TRBD2; v_gene: TRBV9; j_gene: TRBJ2-1; CDR3aa: CASSVIGRGNEQFF; CDR3nt: TGTGCCAGCAGCGTAATCGGGAGGGGCAATGAGCAGTTCTTC
abundance: few; d_gene: TRBD2; v_gene: TRBV9; j_gene: TRBJ2-1; CDR3aa: CASSISGPSSYNEQFF; CDR3nt: TGCGCCAGCAGCATTAGCGGGCCTAGCTCCTACAATGAGCAGTTCTTC
abundance: -; d_gene: -; v_gene: TRBV10-3; j_gene: TRBJ1-6; CDR3aa: CATQTGTDNSPLHF; CDR3nt: TGTGCCACTCAAACCGGGACGGACAATTCACCCCTCCACTTT
abundance: few; d_gene: TRBD1; v_gene: TRBV15; j_gene: TRBJ1-5; CDR3aa: CATSRSPGTANQPQHF; CDR3nt: TGTGCCACCAGCAGATCCCCCGGGACAGCTAATCAGCCCCAGCATTTT
abundance: -; d_gene: -; v_gene: TRBV19; j_gene: TRBJ1-2; CDR3aa: CASRTGFSGYTF; CDR3nt: TGTGCCAGTCGAACAGGGTTTTCTGGCTACACCTTC
abundance: -; d_gene: -; v_gene: TRBV19; j_gene: TRBJ1-1; CDR3aa: CASSREGDILGHHTEAFF; CDR3nt: TGTGCCAGTAGTAGGGAAGGGGACATCCTGGGGCATCACACTGAAGCTTTCTTT
abundance: many; d_gene: -; v_gene: TRBV30; j_gene: TRBJ1-5; CDR3aa: CAWSDPYQPQHF; CDR3nt: TGTGCCTGGAGTGACCCATATCAGCCCCAGCATTTT
abundance: few; d_gene: -; v_gene: TRBV29-1; j_gene: TRBJ2-3; CDR3aa: CSARGFDTQYF; CDR3nt: TGCAGCGCAAGGGGGTTTGATACGCAGTATTTT
abundance: many; d_gene: -; v_gene: TRBV6-1; j_gene: TRBJ1-4; CDR3aa: CASSEVRNDKLFF; CDR3nt: TGTGCCAGCAGTGAAGTAAGGAACGACAAACTGTTTTTT
abundance: many; d_gene: TRBD2; v_gene: TRBV20-1; j_gene: TRBJ2-3; CDR3aa: CSARDLSGTSTDTQYF; CDR3nt: TGCAGTGCTAGAGACCTTAGCGGGACTAGCACAGATACGCAGTATTTT
abundance: many; d_gene: -; v_gene: TRBV10-3; j_gene: TRBJ2-7; CDR3aa: CAIGGRYLYEQYF; CDR3nt: TGTGCCATCGGTGGGAGATATCTCTACGAGCAGTACTTC
abundance: -; d_gene: -; v_gene: TRBV5-1; j_gene: TRBJ1-4; CDR3aa: CASSLGRLPTNEKLFF; CDR3nt: TGCGCCAGCAGCTTGGGCCGATTACCAACTAATGAAAAACTGTTTTTT
abundance: many; d_gene: -; v_gene: TRBV15; j_gene: TRBJ2-7; CDR3aa: CATSRGRSTFTTYEQYF; CDR3nt: TGTGCCACCAGCAGAGGACGGTCGACATTTACTACCTACGAGCAGTACTTC
abundance: few; d_gene: -; v_gene: TRBV4-3; j_gene: TRBJ2-7; CDR3aa: CASSQDSRGGNRGEQYF; CDR3nt: TGCGCCAGCAGCCAAGATTCAAGGGGCGGTAATAGGGGCGAGCAGTACTTC
abundance: many; d_gene: TRBD1; v_gene: TRBV28; j_gene: TRBJ1-2; CDR3aa: CASSLTGVIYGYTF; CDR3nt: TGTGCCAGCAGTTTGACAGGGGTGATCTATGGCTACACCTTC
abundance: many; d_gene: -; v_gene: TRBV30; j_gene: TRBJ1-5; CDR3aa: CAWSQGRNQPQHF; CDR3nt: TGTGCCTGGAGCCAGGGGCGAAATCAGCCCCAGCATTTT
abundance: many; d_gene: TRBD2; v_gene: TRBV11-3; j_gene: TRBJ2-1; CDR3aa: CASSVTSGSNEQFF; CDR3nt: TGTGCCAGCAGCGTCACTAGCGGGAGCAATGAGCAGTTCTTC
abundance: many; d_gene: -; v_gene: TRBV3-1; j_gene: TRBJ2-5; CDR3aa: CASSQNGRVETQYF; CDR3nt: TGTGCCAGCAGCCAAAACGGAAGAGTTGAGACCCAGTACTTC
abundance: many; d_gene: -; v_gene: TRBV5-5; j_gene: TRBJ1-1; CDR3aa: CASSLVPRIPSTEAFF; CDR3nt: TGTGCCAGCAGCTTGGTCCCTAGGATACCGAGCACTGAAGCTTTCTTT
abundance: -; d_gene: -; v_gene: TRBV10-3; j_gene: TRBJ2-5; CDR3aa: CAISDRQQETQYF; CDR3nt: TGTGCCATCAGTGATCGACAGCAAGAGACCCAGTACTTC
abundance: many; d_gene: -; v_gene: TRBV20-1; j_gene: TRBJ2-2; CDR3aa: CSARGAGELFF; CDR3nt: TGCAGTGCTAGAGGCGCCGGGGAGCTGTTTTTT
abundance: -; d_gene: TRBD1; v_gene: TRBV27; j_gene: TRBJ2-3; CDR3aa: CASTASDRASDTQYF; CDR3nt: TGTGCCAGCACCGCCTCCGACAGGGCCTCAGATACGCAGTATTTT
abundance: few; d_gene: TRBD1; v_gene: TRBV7-8; j_gene: TRBJ1-5; CDR3aa: CASSPYHVGQGSNQPQHF; CDR3nt: TGTGCCAGCAGCCCCTACCACGTCGGACAGGGTAGCAATCAGCCCCAGCATTTT
abundance: many; d_gene: TRBD1; v_gene: TRBV7-8; j_gene: TRBJ1-1; CDR3aa: CASRDSGRGLQAFF; CDR3nt: TGTGCCAGCAGAGATAGCGGCAGGGGGCTTCAGGCTTTCTTT
abundance: few; d_gene: -; v_gene: TRBV30; j_gene: TRBJ1-6; CDR3aa: CAWKRDKNSPLHF; CDR3nt: TGTGCCTGGAAACGGGACAAGAATTCACCCCTCCACTTT
abundance: many; d_gene: TRBD1; v_gene: TRBV24-1; j_gene: TRBJ1-5; CDR3aa: CATSDATGGTPQHF; CDR3nt: TGTGCCACCAGTGATGCCACAGGGGGAACGCCCCAGCATTTT